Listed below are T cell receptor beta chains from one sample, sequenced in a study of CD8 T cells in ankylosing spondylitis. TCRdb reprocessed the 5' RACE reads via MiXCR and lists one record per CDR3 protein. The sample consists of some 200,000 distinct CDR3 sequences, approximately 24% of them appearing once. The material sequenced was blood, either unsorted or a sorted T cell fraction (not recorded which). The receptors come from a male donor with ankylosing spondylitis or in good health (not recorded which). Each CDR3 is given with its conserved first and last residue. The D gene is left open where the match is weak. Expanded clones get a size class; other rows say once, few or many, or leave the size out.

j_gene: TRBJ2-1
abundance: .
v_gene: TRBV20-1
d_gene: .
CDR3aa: CSARVNSGPSYNEQFF
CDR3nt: TGCAGTGCTAGAGTTAATAGCGGCCCTTCCTACAATGAGCAGTTCTTC

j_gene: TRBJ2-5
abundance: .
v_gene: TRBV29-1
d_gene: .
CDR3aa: CSVQLSWGETQYF
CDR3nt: TGCAGCGTCCAACTGTCGTGGGGAGAGACCCAGTACTTC

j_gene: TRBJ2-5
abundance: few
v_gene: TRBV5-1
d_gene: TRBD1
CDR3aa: CASSLAGSGGRETQYF
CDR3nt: TGCGCCAGCAGCTTGGCCGGGTCAGGGGGTCGGGAGACCCAGTACTTC

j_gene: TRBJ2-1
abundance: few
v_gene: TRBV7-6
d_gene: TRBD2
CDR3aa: CASSPPGTSDYNEQFF
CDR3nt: TGTGCCAGCAGCCCACCCGGGACTAGCGACTACAATGAGCAGTTCTTC

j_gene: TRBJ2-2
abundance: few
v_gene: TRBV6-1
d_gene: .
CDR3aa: CASSSRITGELFF
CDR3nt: TGTGCCAGCAGCTCTAGAATCACCGGGGAGCTGTTTTTT

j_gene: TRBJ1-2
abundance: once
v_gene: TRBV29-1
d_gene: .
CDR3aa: CSVEDIRGVSYTF
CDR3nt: TGCAGCGTTGAAGATATCAGGGGCGTGAGCTACACCTTC

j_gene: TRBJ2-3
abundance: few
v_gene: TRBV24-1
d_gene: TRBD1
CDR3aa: CATSDPGTGGADTQYF
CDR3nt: TGTGCCACCAGTGACCCCGGGACAGGGGGCGCAGATACGCAGTATTTT

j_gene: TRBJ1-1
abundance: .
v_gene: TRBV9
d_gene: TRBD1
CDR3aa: CASSSRGPEAFF
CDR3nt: TGTGCCAGCAGCAGCAGGGGGCCTGAAGCTTTCTTT

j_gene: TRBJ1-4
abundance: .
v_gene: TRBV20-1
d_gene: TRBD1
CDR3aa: CSATGQVNEKLFF
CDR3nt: TGCAGTGCTACGGGACAGGTCAATGAAAAACTGTTTTTT

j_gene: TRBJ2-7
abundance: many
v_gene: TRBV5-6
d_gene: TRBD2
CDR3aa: CASSLVGLAGVPHEQYF
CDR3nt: TGTGCCAGCAGCTTGGTAGGACTAGCGGGAGTCCCCCACGAGCAGTACTTC

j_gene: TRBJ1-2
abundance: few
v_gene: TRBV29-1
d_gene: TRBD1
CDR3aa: CSVPRTGMGYTF
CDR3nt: TGCAGCGTTCCCAGGACAGGGATGGGCTACACCTTC

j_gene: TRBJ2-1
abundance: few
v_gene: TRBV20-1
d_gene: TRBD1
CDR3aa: CSASRTGTGSYNEQFF
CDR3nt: TGCAGTGCTTCCCGGACAGGCACGGGCTCCTACAATGAGCAGTTCTTC

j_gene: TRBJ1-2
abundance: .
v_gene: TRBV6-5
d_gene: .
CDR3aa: CASSYPWSADGYTF
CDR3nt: TGTGCCAGCAGTTACCCATGGAGTGCGGATGGCTACACCTTC

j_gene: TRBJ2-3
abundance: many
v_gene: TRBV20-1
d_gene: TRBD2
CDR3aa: CSATATLAGGPDTQYF
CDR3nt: TGCAGTGCTACCGCGACCCTAGCGGGAGGGCCGGATACGCAGTATTTT

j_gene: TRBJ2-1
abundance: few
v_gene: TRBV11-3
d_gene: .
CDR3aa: CASSSGGSYNEQFF
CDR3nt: TGTGCCAGCAGCTCCGGGGGCTCCTACAATGAGCAGTTCTTC

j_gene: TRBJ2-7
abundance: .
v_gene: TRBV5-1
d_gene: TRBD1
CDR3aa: CASRRDSLAYEQYF
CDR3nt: TGCGCCAGCAGGAGGGACAGCCTGGCGTACGAGCAGTACTTC

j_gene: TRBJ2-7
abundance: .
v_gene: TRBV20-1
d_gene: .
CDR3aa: CSAQRLTEQYF
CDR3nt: TGCAGTGCCCAGAGATTAACCGAGCAGTACTTC

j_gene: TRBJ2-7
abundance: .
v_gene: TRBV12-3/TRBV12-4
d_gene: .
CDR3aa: CASSFGRGTYEQYF
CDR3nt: TGTGCCAGCAGTTTCGGCAGGGGAACCTACGAGCAGTACTTC

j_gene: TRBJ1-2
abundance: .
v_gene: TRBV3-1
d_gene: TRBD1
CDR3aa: CASSQEGGRNYGYTF
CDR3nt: TGTGCCAGCAGCCAAGAAGGGGGCCGAAACTATGGCTACACCTTC

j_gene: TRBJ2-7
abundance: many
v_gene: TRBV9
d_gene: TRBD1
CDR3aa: CASSVKGTGVNEQYF
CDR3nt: TGTGCCAGCAGCGTAAAAGGGACAGGGGTCAACGAGCAGTACTTC

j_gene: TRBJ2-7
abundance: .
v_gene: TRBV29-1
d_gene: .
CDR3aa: CSVESGTHEQYF
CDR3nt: TGCAGCGTTGAATCCGGGACCCACGAGCAGTACTTC

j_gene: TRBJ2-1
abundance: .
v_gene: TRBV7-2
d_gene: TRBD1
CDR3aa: CASSYYRGYNEQFF
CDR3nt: TGTGCCAGCAGCTATTACAGGGGCTACAATGAGCAGTTCTTC

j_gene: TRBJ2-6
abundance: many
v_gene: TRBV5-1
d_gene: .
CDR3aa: CASSAQGSGANVLTF
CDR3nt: TGCGCCAGCAGCGCCCAGGGTTCCGGGGCCAACGTCCTGACTTTC

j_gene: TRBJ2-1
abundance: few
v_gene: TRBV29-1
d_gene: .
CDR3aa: CSVDRIRGDEQFF
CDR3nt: TGCAGCGTTGACAGGATCCGTGGGGATGAGCAGTTCTTC

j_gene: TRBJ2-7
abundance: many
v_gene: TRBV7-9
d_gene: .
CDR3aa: CASSLAGLTYEQYF
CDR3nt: TGTGCCAGCAGCTTAGCGGGGCTCACCTACGAGCAGTACTTC

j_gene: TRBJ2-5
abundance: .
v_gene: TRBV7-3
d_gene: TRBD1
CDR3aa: CASSLNTGGGETQYF
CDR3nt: TGTGCCAGCAGCTTAAACACAGGGGGCGGTGAGACCCAGTACTTC

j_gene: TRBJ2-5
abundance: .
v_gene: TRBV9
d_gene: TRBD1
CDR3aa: CASSIEDRVGTQYF
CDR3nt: TGTGCCAGCAGCATCGAGGACAGGGTGGGGACCCAGTACTTC

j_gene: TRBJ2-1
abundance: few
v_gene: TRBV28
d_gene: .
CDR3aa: CASSYLPKGEQFF
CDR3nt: TGTGCCAGCAGTTATCTGCCCAAAGGGGAGCAGTTCTTC

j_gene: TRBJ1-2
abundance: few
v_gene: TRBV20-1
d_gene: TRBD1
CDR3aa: CSATGATGTSGYTF
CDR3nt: TGCAGTGCCACCGGGGCGACAGGGACGAGTGGCTACACCTTC

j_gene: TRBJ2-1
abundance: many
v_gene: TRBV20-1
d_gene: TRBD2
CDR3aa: CSASKAGGIQYDEQFF
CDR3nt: TGCAGTGCTAGCAAGGCGGGAGGGATACAATACGATGAGCAGTTCTTC

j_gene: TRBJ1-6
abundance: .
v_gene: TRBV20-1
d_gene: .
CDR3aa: CSAATGVNSPLHF
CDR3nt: TGCAGTGCTGCCACCGGGGTTAATTCACCCCTCCACTTT

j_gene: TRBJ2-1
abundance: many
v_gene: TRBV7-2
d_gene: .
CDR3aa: CASSLLLADNEQFF
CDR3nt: TGTGCCAGCAGCTTACTTTTAGCGGACAATGAGCAGTTCTTC

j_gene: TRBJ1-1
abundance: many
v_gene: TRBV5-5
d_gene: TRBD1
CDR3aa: CASSPRGTAKTEAFF
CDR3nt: TGTGCCAGCAGCCCCCGTGGGACAGCCAAGACTGAAGCTTTCTTT

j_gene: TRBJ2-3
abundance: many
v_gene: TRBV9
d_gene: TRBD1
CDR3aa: CASTKDRVLDTQYF
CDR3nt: TGTGCCAGCACCAAGGACAGGGTCTTAGATACGCAGTATTTT

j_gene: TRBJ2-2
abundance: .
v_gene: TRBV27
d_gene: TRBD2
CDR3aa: CASGGLAANTGELFF
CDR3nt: TGTGCCAGCGGAGGACTAGCGGCGAACACCGGGGAGCTGTTTTTT

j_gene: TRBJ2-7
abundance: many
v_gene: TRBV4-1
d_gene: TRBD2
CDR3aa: CASSQAGTSAYEQYF
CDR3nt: TGCGCCAGCAGCCAGGCCGGGACTAGCGCCTACGAGCAGTACTTC

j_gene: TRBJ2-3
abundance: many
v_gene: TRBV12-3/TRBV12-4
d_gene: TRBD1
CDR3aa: CASSRGQLTDTQYF
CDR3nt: TGTGCCAGCAGCCGGGGACAGCTCACAGATACGCAGTATTTT

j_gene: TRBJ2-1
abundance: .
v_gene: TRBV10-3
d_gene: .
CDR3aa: CAISETRNEQFF
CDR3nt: TGTGCCATCAGTGAGACTCGTAATGAGCAGTTCTTC

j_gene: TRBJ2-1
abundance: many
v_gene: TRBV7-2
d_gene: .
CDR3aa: CASRLLVGSYNEQFF
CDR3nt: TGTGCCAGCCGCCTCCTTGTCGGGAGCTACAATGAGCAGTTCTTC

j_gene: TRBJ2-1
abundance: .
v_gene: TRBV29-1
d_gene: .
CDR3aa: CSVVRDRYNEQFF
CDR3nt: TGCAGCGTTGTCAGGGACCGTTACAATGAGCAGTTCTTC

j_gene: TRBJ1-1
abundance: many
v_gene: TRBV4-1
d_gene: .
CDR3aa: CASSQVGTGNTEAFF
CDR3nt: TGCGCCAGCAGCCAAGTCGGCACTGGGAACACTGAAGCTTTCTTT

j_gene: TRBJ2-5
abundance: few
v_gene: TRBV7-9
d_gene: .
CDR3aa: CASSRITSEGVETQYF
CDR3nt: TGTGCCAGCAGCCGAATCACCTCTGAGGGAGTAGAGACCCAGTACTTC

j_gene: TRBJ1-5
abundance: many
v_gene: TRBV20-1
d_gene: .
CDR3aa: CSARGGKANQPQHF
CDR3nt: TGCAGTGCTAGGGGGGGTAAAGCGAATCAGCCCCAGCATTTT

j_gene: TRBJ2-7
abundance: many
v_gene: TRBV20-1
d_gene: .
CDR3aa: CSAEGRNYEQYF
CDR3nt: TGCAGTGCGGAAGGGAGGAACTACGAGCAGTACTTC

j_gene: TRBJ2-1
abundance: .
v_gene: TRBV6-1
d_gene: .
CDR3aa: CASRHRQVSYNEQFF
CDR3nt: TGTGCCAGCAGACATCGACAGGTGTCCTACAATGAGCAGTTCTTC

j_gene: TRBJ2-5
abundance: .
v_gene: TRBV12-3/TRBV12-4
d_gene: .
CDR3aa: CASNSGEGTQYF
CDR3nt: TGTGCCAGCAACTCAGGGGAAGGGACCCAGTACTTC

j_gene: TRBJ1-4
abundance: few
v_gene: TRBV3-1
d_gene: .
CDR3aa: CASSLITGNEKLFF
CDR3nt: TGTGCCAGCAGCCTCATTACAGGGAATGAAAAACTGTTTTTT

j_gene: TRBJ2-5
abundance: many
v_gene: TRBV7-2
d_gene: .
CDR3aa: CASSLIPQETQYF
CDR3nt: TGTGCCAGCAGCTTAATTCCCCAAGAGACCCAGTACTTC

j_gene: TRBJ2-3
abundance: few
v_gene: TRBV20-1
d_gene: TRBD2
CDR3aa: CSAGDSTDTQYF
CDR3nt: TGCAGCGCGGGAGACAGCACAGATACGCAGTATTTT

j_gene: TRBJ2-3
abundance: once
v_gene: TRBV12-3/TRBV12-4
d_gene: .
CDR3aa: CASSPDIAGTQYF
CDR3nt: TGTGCCAGCAGCCCCGATATCGCAGGTACGCAGTATTTT

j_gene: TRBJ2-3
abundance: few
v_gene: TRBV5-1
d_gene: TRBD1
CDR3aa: CASSLGRDSVVDTQYF
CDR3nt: TGCGCCAGCAGCTTAGGCCGGGACAGCGTGGTTGATACGCAGTATTTT